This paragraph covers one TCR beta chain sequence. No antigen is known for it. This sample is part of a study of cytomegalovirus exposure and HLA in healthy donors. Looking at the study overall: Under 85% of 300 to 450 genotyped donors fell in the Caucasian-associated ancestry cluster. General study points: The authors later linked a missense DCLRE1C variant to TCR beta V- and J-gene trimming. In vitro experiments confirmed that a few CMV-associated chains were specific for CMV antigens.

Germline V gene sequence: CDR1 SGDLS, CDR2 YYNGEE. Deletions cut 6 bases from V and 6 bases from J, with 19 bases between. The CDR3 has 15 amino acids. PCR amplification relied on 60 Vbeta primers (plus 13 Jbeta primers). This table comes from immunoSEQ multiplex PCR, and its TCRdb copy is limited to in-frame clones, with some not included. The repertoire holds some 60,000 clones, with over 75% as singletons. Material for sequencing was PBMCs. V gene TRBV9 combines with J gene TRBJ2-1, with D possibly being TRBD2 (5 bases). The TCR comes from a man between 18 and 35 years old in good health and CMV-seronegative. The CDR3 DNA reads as TGTGCCAGCAACCTTGAGGGCATTATGGGCAATGAGCAGTTCTTC. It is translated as CASNLEGIMGNEQFF.